Listed below are T cell receptor beta chains from one sample, sequenced in a study of identical twins. TCRdb reanalysed the 5' RACE reads using MiXCR and keeps one entry per CDR3 protein. This repertoire shows fewer than 500,000 distinct CDR3 sequences, 20% to 25% found once; its top ten account for roughly 2.8%. This sample also appeared in a second study, on T cells expressing NK-cell markers.

Sample: CD4+ T cells sorted from blood. These receptor sequences come from a woman aged 18-29 years in good health. The CDR3 runs from the conserved cysteine through the conserved F or W. The D gene is left open where the match is weak. The size entry is marked missing in some rows and otherwise reads once, few, many or a size class.

D gene	V gene	clone size	J gene	CDR3 DNA	CDR3 protein
.	TRBV12-3/TRBV12-4	.	TRBJ1-1	TGTGCCAGCAGTCCCGACGGTCCCGGGGCTTTCTTT	CASSPDGPGAFF
TRBD1	TRBV20-1	.	TRBJ1-1	TGCAGTGCTAGAGGAGGACAGGGAGCGAACACTGAAGCTTTCTTT	CSARGGQGANTEAFF
.	TRBV3-1	once	TRBJ2-2	TGTGCCAGCAGCCGGGCAAGGGAGCTGTTTTTT	CASSRARELFF
TRBD2	TRBV13	.	TRBJ2-3	TGTGCCAGCAGCCGCCGGACTAGCGGCACAGATACGCAGTATTTT	CASSRRTSGTDTQYF
.	TRBV7-2	few	TRBJ2-7	TGTGCCAGCAGCGATCCCGGGAGGGGGCGCTCCTACGAGCAGTACTTC	CASSDPGRGRSYEQYF
TRBD2	TRBV7-2	few	TRBJ2-1	TGTGCCAGCAGCTTAGCGCTGCGGGAGGGCAATGAGCAGTTCTTC	CASSLALREGNEQFF
.	TRBV5-1	few	TRBJ1-1	TGCGCCAGCAGCCGCTCGTCCGCTGGCGACACTGAAGCTTTCTTT	CASSRSSAGDTEAFF
TRBD1	TRBV5-5	.	TRBJ2-7	TGTGCCAGTAGCTTATCCCGGGACAGGCCCTACGAGCAGTACTTC	CASSLSRDRPYEQYF
.	TRBV6-5	.	TRBJ2-3	TGTGCCAGCAGTTCCCATCCGGCGACCCCCACAGATACGCAGTATTTT	CASSSHPATPTDTQYF
TRBD2	TRBV5-1	.	TRBJ2-6	TGCGCCAGCAGCTTGGAAGCGGGGAACTCTGGGGCCAACGTCCTGACTTTC	CASSLEAGNSGANVLTF
.	TRBV10-3	few	TRBJ2-2	TGTGCCATCGGCGGGAACACCGGGGAGCTGTTTTTT	CAIGGNTGELFF
.	TRBV6-1	.	TRBJ1-5	TGTGCCAGCAGTGCCACTAATCAGCCCCAGCATTTT	CASSATNQPQHF
TRBD2	TRBV6-2/TRBV6-3	.	TRBJ2-1	TGTGCCAGCAGTCCCCGTCTCAGCGGGAGAGGCAATGAGCAGTTCTTC	CASSPRLSGRGNEQFF
.	TRBV5-6	.	TRBJ2-7	TGTGCCAGCAGTCGACCTCACTACGAGCAGTACTTC	CASSRPHYEQYF
.	TRBV27	few	TRBJ1-4	TGTGCCAGCAGGCTTTCAGGGGCGGGTGAAAAACTGTTTTTT	CASRLSGAGEKLFF
.	TRBV5-1	.	TRBJ2-2	TGCGCCAGCAGCTTGGACGTGACGGGGACCGGGGAGCTGTTTTTT	CASSLDVTGTGELFF
.	TRBV7-7	few	TRBJ2-7	TGTGCCAGCAGCTTAAATATATGGGACTACGAGCAGTACTTC	CASSLNIWDYEQYF
.	TRBV12-3/TRBV12-4	.	TRBJ2-3	TGTGCCAGCAGTGGAAACGGAGAAGGACGCCTCACAGATACGCAGTATTTT	CASSGNGEGRLTDTQYF
.	TRBV20-1	few	TRBJ2-7	TGCAGTGCTAGAAATCTGGGGGCTTCTGGGGAGCAGTACTTC	CSARNLGASGEQYF
.	TRBV12-3/TRBV12-4	.	TRBJ1-1	TGTGCCAGCAGCCGTCGGGTGTGGGAAGCTTTCTTT	CASSRRVWEAFF
.	TRBV6-5	few	TRBJ2-3	TGTGCCAGCAGTTACGTAGGGGATACGCAGTATTTT	CASSYVGDTQYF
TRBD1	TRBV12-5	few	TRBJ2-7	TGTGCTAGTGGTTTGGTAGTGGGACAGGGGGCCTACGAGCAGTACTTC	CASGLVVGQGAYEQYF
TRBD1	TRBV18	few	TRBJ2-7	TGTGCCAGCTCACCAAATGTAGGACAGGGGTCATACGAGCAGTACTTC	CASSPNVGQGSYEQYF